The clone carrying this T cell receptor beta chain has just one count. Its specificity is unknown. Investigators spread the genomic DNA of each subset evenly over several immunoSEQ plates. Repertoires were generated with immunoSEQ multiplex PCR, while TCRdb's copy carries only in-frame clones and drops some. The data show more than 550,000 clones, 72% seen once. This record belongs to a study of shared clonotypes between healthy human individuals. General study findings and limits: What naive subsets generally showed was a larger estimated richness than memory subsets showed. The authors expected sequencing depth to affect clonotype sharing among donors.

Memory CD4+ cells were the fraction left after CD45RA+ naive selection. This CDR3 is built from 18 residues. With 5 bases removed from V and 5 bases from J, the gap between germline ends came to 22 bases. Germline V gene lookup returns CDR1 SGHNT and CDR2 YENEEA. Sequences were obtained from memory CD4+ T cells sorted from blood. Stated subset: CD45RA-negative fraction. The chain employs TRBV11-3 and TRBJ2-6; D gene ambiguous. This receptor was identified in a woman aged 25 to 39 in good health. DNA of the CDR3: TGTGCCAGCAGCGCTTATAAATCTCGACAAAGTCGGGCCAACGTCCTGACTTTC. This translates into CASSAYKSRQSRANVLTF.